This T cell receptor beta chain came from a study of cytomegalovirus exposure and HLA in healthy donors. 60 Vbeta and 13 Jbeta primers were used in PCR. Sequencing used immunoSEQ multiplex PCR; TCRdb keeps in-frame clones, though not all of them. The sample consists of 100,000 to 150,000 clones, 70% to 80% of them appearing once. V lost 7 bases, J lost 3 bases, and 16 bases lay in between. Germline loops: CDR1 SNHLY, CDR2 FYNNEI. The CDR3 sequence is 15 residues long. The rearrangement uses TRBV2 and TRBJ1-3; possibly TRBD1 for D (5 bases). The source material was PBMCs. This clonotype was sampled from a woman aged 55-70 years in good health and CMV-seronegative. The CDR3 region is CASKETVAVGNTIYF. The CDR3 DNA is TGTGCCAGCAAAGAGACAGTAGCGGTTGGAAACACCATATATTTT.